The 23 T cell receptor beta chains below were found in one sample sequenced in a study of blood T cell repertoires in COVID-19. Measured with immunoSEQ multiplex PCR; TCRdb has only the in-frame clones, and not every one. The data show 40,000 or so clones, 89% seen once. Sequencing was performed on peripheral blood. Receptors were obtained from a human donor in a cohort sampled during active COVID-19.

J is TRBJ1-1 and V is TRBV10-3; 9 bases line up with TRBD1. V shed 5 bases and J 6 bases; nucleotides not matched to a gene: 7. From germline, CDR1 is ENHRY and CDR2 SYGVKD. The CDR3 has 14 residues. CDR3 bases: TGTGCCATCAGTCAGACAGGGGGTGTCTCTGAAGCTTTCTTT. Encoded protein: CAISQTGGVSEAFF.

The chain is built from TRBV7-9 and TRBJ2-7, with D possibly being TRBD1 (6 bases). V dropped 4 bases and J dropped 3 bases, with 16 bases sitting between them. CDR3 length equals 15 residues. Per the germline V gene, CDR1 is SEHNR and CDR2 is FQNEAQ (reference sequence). CDR3 DNA: TGTGCCAGCAGCTCCCGAGGGGGTAGGGTCTACGAGCAGTACTTC. It codes for CASSSRGGRVYEQYF.

The chain uses TRBV6-5 and TRBJ2-7; a weak D match, TRBD2 (7 bases). Trimming took off 3 bases at V and 12 bases at J, with 15 bases between the two ends. This CDR3 is 12 amino acids long. Germline V gene data show CDR1 as MNHEY and CDR2 as SVGAGI. CDR3 residues: CASSYRGGGRYF. The CDR3 nucleotides are TGTGCCAGCAGTTATAGGGGCGGGGGCCGGTACTTC.

This clone was detected only a few times. The rearrangement uses TRBV10-1 and TRBJ1-1; D is undetermined. V was shortened by 4 bases and J by 1 base, with 10 bases between the two germline ends. Germline-derived CDR1 and CDR2 are WNHNN and SYGVQD (reference sequence). This CDR3 region has 14 residues. The CDR3 coding sequence is TGCGCCAGCAGTGGCCTACAGAGGAACACTGAAGCTTTCTTT. It is translated as CASSGLQRNTEAFF.

This rearrangement joins TRBV27 to TRBJ1-5, with D uncertain. Trimming took off 5 bases at V and 3 bases at J, with 8 bases between the two ends. This CDR3 has 13 amino acids. Germline lookup yields CDR1 MNHEY and CDR2 SMNVEV (reference sequence). Here the CDR3 reads CASSPRVNQPQHF. In DNA form, the CDR3 reads TGTGCCAGCAGTCCACGAGTCAATCAGCCCCAGCATTTT.

V usage is TRBV9 and J usage is TRBJ1-3; 8 bases agree with TRBD1. The CDR3 sequence is 16 residues long. V was clipped by 0 bases and J by 4 bases; unmatched bases: 6. The germline V gene has CDR1 SGDLS and CDR2 YYNGEE. CDR3 in amino acids: CASSVEAGGRGNTIYF. The DNA for the CDR3 is TGTGCCAGCAGCGTAGAGGCAGGGGGCCGGGGAAACACCATATATTTT.

This chain connects TRBV3-1 (or the pseudogene TRBV3-2) to TRBJ1-1; D gene ambiguous. The CDR3 runs 15 residues. Trimming cost V 2 bases and J 0 bases, with 10 bases left between them. CDR1 and CDR2 (germline): LGHDT, YNNKEL (reference sequence). The CDR3 loop reads CASSQNRQVNTEAFF. The CDR3 DNA follows: TGTGCCAGCAGCCAAAACCGTCAGGTGAACACTGAAGCTTTCTTT.

The chain joins TRBV5-5 to TRBJ1-2; perhaps TRBD1 as D (6 bases). The germline gives CDR1 SGHKS, CDR2 YYEKEE (reference sequence). This CDR3 has 14 residues. The V end lost 3 bases, the J end lost 4 bases, and 13 bases lay between the germline ends. The CDR3: CASSWDTDSYGYTF. In DNA, the CDR3 is TGTGCCAGCAGCTGGGACACCGATTCCTATGGCTACACCTTC. The full variable domain, completed using reference TRBV5-5 and TRBJ1-2, is DAGVTQSPTHLIKTRGQQVTLRCSPISGHKSVSWYQQVLGQGPQFIFQYYEKEERGRGNFPDRFSARQFPNYSSELNVNALLLGDSALYLCASSWDTDSYGYTFGSGTRLTVV.

The chain carries TRBV7-2 and TRBJ1-2, with 8 nucleotides matching TRBD1. Germline CDR1 and CDR2: SGHTA and FQGNSA. This CDR3 is built from 15 residues. V gave up 1 base and J gave up 7 bases; unmatched junction bases: 8. This chain's CDR3 is CASSLDRGFSPGYTF. CDR3 bases: TGTGCCAGCAGCTTAGACAGGGGGTTCTCTCCTGGCTACACCTTC.

The gene calls are TRBV5-4 and TRBJ2-3, with 8 bases that match TRBD2. Unmatched junction bases numbered 4, after V lost 0 bases and J lost 4 bases. In germline, CDR1 is SGHNT, CDR2 YYREEE (reference sequence). There are 15 residues in the CDR3. The CDR3 DNA is TGTGCCAGCAGCTTGGGCGGGGGGCGACCAGATACGCAGTATTTT. Translated: CASSLGGGRPDTQYF.

The V and J genes are TRBV4-3 and TRBJ1-1, with 7 bases aligning to TRBD1. Germline V gene lookup returns CDR1 LGHNA and CDR2 YSLEER. CDR3 length equals 15 residues. V dropped 3 bases and J dropped 4; count of bases not matched to a gene: 8. The CDR3 sequence: CASSQAYRGGTEAFF. The CDR3 DNA sequence: TGCGCCAGCAGCCAGGCCTACAGGGGCGGCACTGAAGCTTTCTTT.

The genes are TRBV19 and TRBJ2-5, with 8 bases that match TRBD1. The germline V gene encodes CDR1 LNHDA and CDR2 SQIVND (reference sequence). The CDR3 totals 15 residues. After removal of 3 bases from V and 5 bases from J, the junction contained 8 bases not matched to a gene. CDR3 bases: TGTGCCAGTAGTATCGTGCAGGGGGCTGGGGAGACCCAGTACTTC. It is translated as CASSIVQGAGETQYF.

This chain uses TRBV5-1 with TRBJ2-7; TRBD1 might be the D (6 bases). The CDR3 runs 15 residues. Trimming took 4 bases from V and 3 from J, leaving 17 bases between them. From germline, CDR1 is SGHRS and CDR2 YFSETQ. CDR3 nucleotides: TGCGCCAGCAGCCTGCTTGGACAGACCTACTACGAGCAGTACTTC. This gives the protein CASSLLGQTYYEQYF.

The CDR3 nucleotides read TGTGCCAGCAGTCCCCCCGGACAGGGGAAGAACTATGGCTACACCTTC. Translation: CASSPPGQGKNYGYTF. The rearrangement links TRBV6-6 to TRBJ1-2, with 9 positions matching TRBD1. The CDR3 runs 16 residues. Trimming removed 5 bases from V and 2 bases from J; junction bases left unmatched: 9. Germline CDR1 is MNHNY and CDR2 is SVGAGI (reference sequence).

The sample holds a few counts of this clone. The rearrangement links TRBV5-4 to TRBJ2-7; 8 bases match TRBD2. The CDR3 is 12 residues long. Germline CDR1 is SGHNT and CDR2 is YYREEE (reference sequence). V trimming: 4 bases; J trimming: 11 bases; junction bases outside the gene matches: 8. CDR3 amino acids: CASSAIGGGEYF. CDR3 coding DNA: TGTGCCAGCAGCGCCATCGGGGGGGGCGAGTACTTC.

This clone was detected once. V gene TRBV7-2 combines with J gene TRBJ1-3; 8 bases agree with TRBD1. From germline, CDR1 is SGHTA and CDR2 FQGNSA. The CDR3 sequence is 14 residues long. Germline trimming cut 4 bases from V and 6 bases from J; bases unmatched to any gene: 5. The DNA of the CDR3 is TGTGCCAGCAGCTGGACAGGGAATCTAAACACCATATATTTT. It yields the protein CASSWTGNLNTIYF.

The chain couples TRBV7-2 to TRBJ1-3; weak D call: TRBD1 (5 bases). The V gene's germline CDR1 is SGHTA and CDR2 FQGNSA. This CDR3 is built from 14 residues. Trimming stripped 8 bases from V and 2 bases from J, with 13 bases between. CDR3 coding DNA: TGTGCCAGCTGGGGGGAATTTGCTGGAAACACCATATATTTT. Amino acids: CASWGEFAGNTIYF.

The gene calls are TRBV6-5 and TRBJ1-4, with a possible D match to TRBD1 (5 bases). Germline CDR1 and CDR2: MNHEY and SVGAGI. This CDR3 spans 16 amino acids. Between the trimmed V and J ends, which lost 0 bases and 0 bases, there was a span of 8 bases. In DNA, the CDR3 is TGTGCCAGCAGTTACTCCGACAGCACAACTAATGAAAAACTGTTTTTT. It encodes CASSYSDSTTNEKLFF.

The chain couples TRBV9 to TRBJ1-2; no reliable D call. V lost 0 bases and J 8 bases, leaving 11 bases between the germline ends. The CDR3 is 13 residues long. Germline-derived CDR1 and CDR2 are SGDLS and YYNGEE. CDR3 amino acids: CASSVGMAGGYTF. The CDR3 DNA follows: TGTGCCAGCAGCGTAGGGATGGCCGGGGGCTACACCTTC.

The chain couples TRBV19 to TRBJ1-2; D uncertain. V lost 4 bases to trimming and J lost 4 bases, with 10 bases between them. CDR3 size: 13 residues. The germline V gene has CDR1 LNHDA and CDR2 SQIVND (reference sequence). The CDR3 DNA follows: TGTGCCAGTAGTACCACAGCTATCTATGGCTACACCTTC. It codes for CASSTTAIYGYTF.

V and J are TRBV29-1 and TRBJ2-7; 8 bases match TRBD1. In germline, CDR1 is SQVTM, CDR2 ANQGSEA. J lost 2 bases, V lost 4 bases, and 7 bases had no gene match. The CDR3 has 14 residues. The CDR3 loop is CSVAMDRAAYEQYF. CDR3 nucleotides: TGCAGCGTTGCGATGGACAGGGCGGCCTACGAGCAGTACTTC.

The rearrangement uses TRBV11-2 and TRBJ1-1, with 9 bases fitting TRBD1. The CDR3 contains 17 residues. Germline values: CDR1 SGHAT, CDR2 FQNNGV. With 3 bases clipped from V and 4 bases from J, the junction kept 12 bases outside the gene matches. The CDR3 region is CASSLTRGGTGLTEAFF. DNA for the CDR3: TGTGCCAGCAGCTTGACCAGGGGCGGGACAGGGCTCACTGAAGCTTTCTTT.

The rearrangement joins TRBV6-2 or TRBV6-3 to TRBJ1-1, with unresolved D. There are 13 residues in the CDR3. With 5 bases removed from V and 0 bases from J, the gap between germline ends came to 7 bases. Germline V gene data show CDR1 as MNHEY and CDR2 as SVGEGT. The CDR3 DNA reads as TGTGCCAGCAGTCTATATATGAACACTGAAGCTTTCTTT. This encodes CASSLYMNTEAFF.